The sequence of this T cell receptor (beta chain) was determined in a study of monozygotic twins with inflammatory bowel disease. Study-level points and caveats: Among IBD patients, TCRbeta diversity (inverse Simpson) was lower than in healthy co-twins. No distinction between different T cell subtypes was possible. Other individuals had fewer clonotypes in common with IBD patients than with healthy twins, especially with disease activity. Discordant twins had repertoire similarity that did not differ from that of concordant twins, possibly from limited power.

This CDR3 is built from 19 residues. The germline V gene has CDR1 LNHDA and CDR2 SQIVND (reference sequence). TCRdb re-analyzed the 5' RACE reads; it lists each CDR3 protein once, without DNA. The ten most abundant clones cover about 2.3% of a sample with approximately 400,000 distinct CDR3 sequences. A remark on this clonotype: Its antigen is still unknown.

The TCR was taken from a human donor with ulcerative colitis or Crohn's disease, or a healthy co-twin of an affected twin (not recorded which). Sequenced material: blood. The chain uses TRBV19 and TRBJ2-1; there is no DNA to check the TCRdb D call of TRBD1. The CDR3 reads CASSIRFWETGNHYNEQFF.